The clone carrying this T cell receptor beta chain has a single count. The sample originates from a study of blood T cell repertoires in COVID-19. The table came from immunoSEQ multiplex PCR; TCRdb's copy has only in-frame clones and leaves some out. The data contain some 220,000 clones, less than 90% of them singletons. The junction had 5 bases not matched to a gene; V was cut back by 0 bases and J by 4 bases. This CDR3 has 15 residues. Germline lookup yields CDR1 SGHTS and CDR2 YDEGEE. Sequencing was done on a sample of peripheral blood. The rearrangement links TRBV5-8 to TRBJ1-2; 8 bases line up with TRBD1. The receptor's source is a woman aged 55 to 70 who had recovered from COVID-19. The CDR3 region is CASSLVWDRSYGYTF. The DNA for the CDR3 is TGTGCCAGCAGCTTGGTTTGGGACAGGTCCTATGGCTACACCTTC. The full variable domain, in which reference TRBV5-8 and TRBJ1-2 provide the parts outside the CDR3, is EAGVTQSPTHLIKTRGQQATLRCSPISGHTSVYWYQQALGLGLQFLLWYDEGEERNRGNFPPRFSGRQFPNYSSELNVNALELEDSALYLCASSLVWDRSYGYTFGSGTRLTVV.